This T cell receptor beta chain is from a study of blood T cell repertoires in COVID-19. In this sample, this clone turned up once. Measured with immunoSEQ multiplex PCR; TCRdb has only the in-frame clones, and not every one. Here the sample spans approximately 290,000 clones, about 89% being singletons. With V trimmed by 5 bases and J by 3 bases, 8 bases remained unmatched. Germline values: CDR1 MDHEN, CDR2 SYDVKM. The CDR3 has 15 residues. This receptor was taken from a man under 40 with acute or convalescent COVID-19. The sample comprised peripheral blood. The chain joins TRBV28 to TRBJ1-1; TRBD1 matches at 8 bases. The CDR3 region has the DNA TGTGCCAGCAGTACCGCCGAGGACAGGGACACTGAAGCTTTCTTT. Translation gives CASSTAEDRDTEAFF.